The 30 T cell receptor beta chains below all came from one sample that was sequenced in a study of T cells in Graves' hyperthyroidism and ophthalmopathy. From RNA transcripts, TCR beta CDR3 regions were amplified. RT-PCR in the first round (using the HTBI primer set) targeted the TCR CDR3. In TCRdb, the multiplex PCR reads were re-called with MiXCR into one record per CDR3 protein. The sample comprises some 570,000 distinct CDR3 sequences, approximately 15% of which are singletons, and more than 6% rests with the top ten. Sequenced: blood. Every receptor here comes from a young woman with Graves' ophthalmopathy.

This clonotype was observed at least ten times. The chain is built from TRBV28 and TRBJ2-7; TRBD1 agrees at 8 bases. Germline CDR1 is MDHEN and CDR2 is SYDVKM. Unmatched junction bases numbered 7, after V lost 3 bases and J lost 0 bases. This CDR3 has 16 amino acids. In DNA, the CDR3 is TGTGCCAGCAGTTTCTACGGGGACAGGAGCTCCTACGAGCAGTACTTC. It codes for CASSFYGDRSSYEQYF.

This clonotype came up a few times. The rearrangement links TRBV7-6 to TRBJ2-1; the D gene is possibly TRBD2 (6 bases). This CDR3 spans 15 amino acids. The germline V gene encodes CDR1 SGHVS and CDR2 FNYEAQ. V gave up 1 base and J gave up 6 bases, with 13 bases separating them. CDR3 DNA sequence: TGTGCCAGCAGCTTAGTGTACGGGAGAGCCAATGAGCAGTTCTTC. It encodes CASSLVYGRANEQFF.

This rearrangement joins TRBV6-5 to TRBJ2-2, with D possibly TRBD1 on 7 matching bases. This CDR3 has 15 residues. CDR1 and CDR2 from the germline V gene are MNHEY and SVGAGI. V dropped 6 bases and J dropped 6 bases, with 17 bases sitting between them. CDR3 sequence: CASRQQGREPGELFF. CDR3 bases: TGTGCCAGCAGACAACAGGGGCGGGAACCCGGGGAGCTGTTTTTT.

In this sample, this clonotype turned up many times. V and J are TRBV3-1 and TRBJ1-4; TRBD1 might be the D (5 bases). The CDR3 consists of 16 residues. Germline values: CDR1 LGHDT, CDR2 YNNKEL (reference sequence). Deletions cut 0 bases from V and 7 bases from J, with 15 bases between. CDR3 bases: TGTGCCAGCAGCCAAGAAGGGGCAGGGTTGAGTGAAAAACTGTTTTTT. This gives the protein CASSQEGAGLSEKLFF.

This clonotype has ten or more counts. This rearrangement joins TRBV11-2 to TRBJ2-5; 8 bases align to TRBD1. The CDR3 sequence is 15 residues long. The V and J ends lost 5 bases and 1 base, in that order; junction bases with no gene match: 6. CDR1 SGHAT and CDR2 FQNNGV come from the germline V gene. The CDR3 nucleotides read TGTGCCAGCAGCCCCGGGACAGGTTCCCAAGAGACCCAGTACTTC. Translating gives CASSPGTGSQETQYF. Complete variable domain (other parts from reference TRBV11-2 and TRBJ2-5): EAGVAQSPRYKIIEKRQSVAFWCNPISGHATLYWYQQILGQGPKLLIQFQNNGVVDDSQLPKDRFSAERLKGVDSTLKIQPAKLEDSAVYLCASSPGTGSQETQYFGPGTRLLVL.

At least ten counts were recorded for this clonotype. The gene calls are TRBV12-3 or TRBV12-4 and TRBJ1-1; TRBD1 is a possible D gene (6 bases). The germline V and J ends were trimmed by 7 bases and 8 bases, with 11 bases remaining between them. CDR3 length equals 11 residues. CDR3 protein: CASIRGTEAFF. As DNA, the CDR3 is TGTGCCAGCATTAGGGGGACGGAAGCTTTCTTT.

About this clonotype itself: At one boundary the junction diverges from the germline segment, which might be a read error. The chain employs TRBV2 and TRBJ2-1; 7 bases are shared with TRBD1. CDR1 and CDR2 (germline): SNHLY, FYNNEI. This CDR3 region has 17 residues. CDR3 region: CASNTPFVLTGQNERFF. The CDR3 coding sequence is TGTGCCAGCAACACACCCTTCGTTCTGACAGGGCAGAATGAGCGGTTCTTC.

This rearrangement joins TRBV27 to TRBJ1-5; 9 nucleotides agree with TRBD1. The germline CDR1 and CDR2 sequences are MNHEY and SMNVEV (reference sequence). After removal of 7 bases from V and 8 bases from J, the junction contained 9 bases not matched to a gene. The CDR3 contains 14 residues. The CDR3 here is CASTGTGLWKPQHF. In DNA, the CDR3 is TGTGCCAGCACCGGGACAGGGTTATGGAAGCCCCAGCATTTT.

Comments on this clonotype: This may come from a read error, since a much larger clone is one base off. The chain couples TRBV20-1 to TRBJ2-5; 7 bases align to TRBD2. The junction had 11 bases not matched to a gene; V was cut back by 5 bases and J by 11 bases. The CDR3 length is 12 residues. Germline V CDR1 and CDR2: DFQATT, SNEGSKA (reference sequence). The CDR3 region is CSALGGETAQYF. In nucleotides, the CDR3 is TGCAGTGCTCTGGGGGGGGAAACGGCTCAGTACTTC.

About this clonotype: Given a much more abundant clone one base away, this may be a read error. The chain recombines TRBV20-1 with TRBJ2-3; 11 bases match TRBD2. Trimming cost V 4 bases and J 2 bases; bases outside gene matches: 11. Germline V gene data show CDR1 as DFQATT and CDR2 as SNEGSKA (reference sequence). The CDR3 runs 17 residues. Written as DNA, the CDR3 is TGCAGTGCTATAGGGATTAGCGGGAGGGATTACACAGATACGCAGTATTTT. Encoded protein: CSAIGISGRDYTDTQYF.

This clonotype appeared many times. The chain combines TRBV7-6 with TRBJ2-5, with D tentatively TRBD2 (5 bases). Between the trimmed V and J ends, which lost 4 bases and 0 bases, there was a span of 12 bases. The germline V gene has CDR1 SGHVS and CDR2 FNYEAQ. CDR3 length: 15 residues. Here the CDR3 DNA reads TGTGCCAGCAGCTCTAGCCTCCAGTACCAAGAGACCCAGTACTTC. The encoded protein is CASSSSLQYQETQYF.

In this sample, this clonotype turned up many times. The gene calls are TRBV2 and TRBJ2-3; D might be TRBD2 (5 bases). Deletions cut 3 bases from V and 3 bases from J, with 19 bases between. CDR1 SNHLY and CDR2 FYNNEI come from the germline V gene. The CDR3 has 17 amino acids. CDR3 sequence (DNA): TGTGCCAGCAGTGACCCCCCGCCCGGGGAAATGACAGATACGCAGTATTTT. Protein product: CASSDPPPGEMTDTQYF.

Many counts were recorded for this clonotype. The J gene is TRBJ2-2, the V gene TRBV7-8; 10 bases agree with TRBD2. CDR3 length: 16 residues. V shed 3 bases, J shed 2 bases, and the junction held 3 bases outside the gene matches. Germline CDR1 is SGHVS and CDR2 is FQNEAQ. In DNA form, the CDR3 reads TGTGCCAGCAGCTTCGTAGCGGGAGGTAACACCGGGGAGCTGTTTTTT. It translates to CASSFVAGGNTGELFF.

This chain's CDR3 is CASSSDRGLTGELFF. The CDR3 nucleotides are TGTGCCAGCAGCTCGGACAGGGGGCTTACCGGGGAGCTGTTTTTT. The V gene is TRBV7-2, the J gene TRBJ2-2; 11 nucleotides agree with TRBD1. There are 15 residues in the CDR3. J was trimmed by 5 bases and V by 4 bases; bases with no gene match: 3. In germline, CDR1 is SGHTA, CDR2 FQGNSA.

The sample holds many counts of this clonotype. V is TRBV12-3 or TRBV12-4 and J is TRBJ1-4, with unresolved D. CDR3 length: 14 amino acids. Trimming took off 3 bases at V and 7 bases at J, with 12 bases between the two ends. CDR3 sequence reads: CASSFWGVGEKLFF. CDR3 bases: TGTGCCAGCAGTTTTTGGGGAGTCGGTGAAAAACTGTTTTTT.

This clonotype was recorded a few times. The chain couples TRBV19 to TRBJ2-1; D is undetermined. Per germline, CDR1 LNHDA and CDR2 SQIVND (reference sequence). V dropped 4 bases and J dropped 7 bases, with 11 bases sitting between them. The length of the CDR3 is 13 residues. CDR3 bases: TGTGCCAGTAGTAGGTACTGGTGTAATGAGCAGTTCTTC. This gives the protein CASSRYWCNEQFF.

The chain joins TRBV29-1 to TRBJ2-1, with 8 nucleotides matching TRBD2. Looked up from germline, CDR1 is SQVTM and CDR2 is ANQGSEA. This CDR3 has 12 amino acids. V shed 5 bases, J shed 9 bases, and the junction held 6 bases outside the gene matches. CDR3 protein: CSVSTAGAEQFF. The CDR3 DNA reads TGCAGCGTTTCTACAGCGGGAGCTGAGCAGTTCTTC.

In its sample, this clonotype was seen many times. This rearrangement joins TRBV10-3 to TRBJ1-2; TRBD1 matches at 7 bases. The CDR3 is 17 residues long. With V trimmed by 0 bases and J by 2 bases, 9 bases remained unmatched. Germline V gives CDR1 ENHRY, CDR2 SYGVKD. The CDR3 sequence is CAISESTGEDLNYGYTF. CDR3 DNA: TGTGCCATCAGTGAGTCTACAGGGGAGGATCTCAACTATGGCTACACCTTC.

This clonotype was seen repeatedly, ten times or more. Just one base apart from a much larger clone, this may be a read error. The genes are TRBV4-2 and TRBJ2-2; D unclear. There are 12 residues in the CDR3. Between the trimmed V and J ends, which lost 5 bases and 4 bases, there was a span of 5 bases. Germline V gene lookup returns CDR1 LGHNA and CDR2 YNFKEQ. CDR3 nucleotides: TGTGCCAGCAGCTTGATCACCGGGGAGCTGTTTTTT. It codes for CASSLITGELFF.

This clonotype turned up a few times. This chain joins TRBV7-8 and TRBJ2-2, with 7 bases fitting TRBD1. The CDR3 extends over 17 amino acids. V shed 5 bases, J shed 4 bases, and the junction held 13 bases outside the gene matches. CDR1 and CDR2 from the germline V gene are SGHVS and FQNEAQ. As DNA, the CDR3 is TGTGCCAGCAGCGCAGACAGGGTTAAGGGCTTCACCGGGGAGCTGTTTTTT. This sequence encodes CASSADRVKGFTGELFF. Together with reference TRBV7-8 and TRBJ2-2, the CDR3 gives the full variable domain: GAGVSQSPRYKVAKRGQDVALRCDPISGHVSLFWYQQALGQGPEFLTYFQNEAQLDKSGLPSDRFFAERPEGSVSTLKIQRTQQEDSAVYLCASSADRVKGFTGELFFGEGSRLTVL.

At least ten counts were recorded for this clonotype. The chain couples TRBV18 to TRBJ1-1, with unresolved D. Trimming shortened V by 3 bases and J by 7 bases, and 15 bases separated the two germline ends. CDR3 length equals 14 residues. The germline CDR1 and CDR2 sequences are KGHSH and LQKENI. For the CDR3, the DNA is TGTGCCAGCTCACCGGCTGCGAAAAGGTATGAAGCTTTCTTT. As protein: CASSPAAKRYEAFF.

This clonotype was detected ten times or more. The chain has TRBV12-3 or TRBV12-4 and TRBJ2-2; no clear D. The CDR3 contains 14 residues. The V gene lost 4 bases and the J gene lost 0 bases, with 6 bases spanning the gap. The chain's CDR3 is CASSWVPNTGELFF. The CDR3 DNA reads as TGTGCCAGCAGTTGGGTACCGAACACCGGGGAGCTGTTTTTT.

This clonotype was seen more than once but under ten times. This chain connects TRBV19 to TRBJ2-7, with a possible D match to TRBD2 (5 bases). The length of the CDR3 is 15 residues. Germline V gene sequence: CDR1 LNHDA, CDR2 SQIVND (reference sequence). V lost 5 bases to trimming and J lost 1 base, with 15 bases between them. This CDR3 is CASSPSLTTSYEQYF. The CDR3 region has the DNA TGTGCCAGTAGTCCGTCCCTGACTACTTCCTACGAGCAGTACTTC. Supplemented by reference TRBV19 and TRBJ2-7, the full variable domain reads DGGITQSPKYLFRKEGQNVTLSCEQNLNHDAMYWYRQDPGQGLRLIYYSQIVNDFQKGDIAEGYSVSREKKESFPLTVTSAQKNPTAFYLCASSPSLTTSYEQYFGPGTRLTVT.

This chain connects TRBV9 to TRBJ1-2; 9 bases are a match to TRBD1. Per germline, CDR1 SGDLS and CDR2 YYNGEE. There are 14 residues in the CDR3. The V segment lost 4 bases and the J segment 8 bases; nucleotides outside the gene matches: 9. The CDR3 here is CASSWGTGKGGYTF. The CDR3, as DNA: TGTGCCAGCAGCTGGGGGACAGGGAAGGGGGGCTACACCTTC.

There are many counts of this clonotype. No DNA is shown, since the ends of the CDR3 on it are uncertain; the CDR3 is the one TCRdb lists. The CDR3 spells CASILDRGGTEAFF. The chain couples TRBV6-1 to TRBJ1-1; the DNA was not used to check the table's D call, TRBD1. The CDR3 is 14 residues long, ends included. Germline V lookup: CDR1 MNHNS, CDR2 SASEGT.

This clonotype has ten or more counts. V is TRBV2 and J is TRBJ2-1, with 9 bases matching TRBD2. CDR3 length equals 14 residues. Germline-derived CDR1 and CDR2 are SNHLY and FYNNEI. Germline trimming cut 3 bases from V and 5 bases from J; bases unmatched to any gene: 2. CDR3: CASSEGGGDNEQFF. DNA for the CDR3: TGTGCCAGCAGTGAGGGCGGGGGGGACAATGAGCAGTTCTTC.

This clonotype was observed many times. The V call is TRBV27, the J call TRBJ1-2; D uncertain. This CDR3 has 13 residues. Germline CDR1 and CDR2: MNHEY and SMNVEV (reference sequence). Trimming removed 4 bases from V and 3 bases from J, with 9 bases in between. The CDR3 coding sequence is TGTGCCAGCAGTTATTCCTCGGACTATGGCTACACCTTC. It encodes CASSYSSDYGYTF.

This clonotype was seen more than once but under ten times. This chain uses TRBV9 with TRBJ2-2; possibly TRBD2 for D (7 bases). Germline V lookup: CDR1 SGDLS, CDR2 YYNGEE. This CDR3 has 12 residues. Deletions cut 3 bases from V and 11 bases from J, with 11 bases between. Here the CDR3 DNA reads TGTGCCAGCAGCGAGGCGGGGGCCGAGCTGTTTTTT. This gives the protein CASSEAGAELFF.

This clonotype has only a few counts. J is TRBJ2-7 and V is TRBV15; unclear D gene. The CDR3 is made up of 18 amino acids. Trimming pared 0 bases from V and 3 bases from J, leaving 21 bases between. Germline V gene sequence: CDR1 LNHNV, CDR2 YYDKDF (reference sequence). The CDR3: CATSRDPSGDLTSYEQYF. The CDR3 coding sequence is TGTGCCACCAGCAGAGATCCATCTGGGGATTTAACCAGCTACGAGCAGTACTTC.

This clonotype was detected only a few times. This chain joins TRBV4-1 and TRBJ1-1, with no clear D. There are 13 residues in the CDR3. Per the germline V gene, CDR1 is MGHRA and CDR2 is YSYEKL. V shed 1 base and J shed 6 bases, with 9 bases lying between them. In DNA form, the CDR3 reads TGCGCCAGCAGCCAAGCCCGGGTTGCTGAAGCTTTCTTT. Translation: CASSQARVAEAFF.